The 10 T cell receptor beta chains below come from one sample, sequenced in a study of blood T cell repertoires in COVID-19. Method: immunoSEQ multiplex PCR; TCRdb's copy keeps in-frame clones and lacks some. Of 140,000 to 150,000 clones listed, 70% to 90% are singletons. The sample was PBMCs or T cells enriched from blood (not recorded which). Receptors were obtained from a woman in her thirties or forties who had recovered from COVID-19.

The genes are TRBV18 and TRBJ1-1, with D possibly matching TRBD1 (6 bases). V lost 3 bases, J lost 5 bases, and 13 bases lay in between. The CDR3 spans 14 residues. The germline gives CDR1 KGHSH, CDR2 LQKENI. In DNA, the CDR3 is TGTGCCAGCTCACCGGACAGATTGTGGACTGAAGCTTTCTTT. Encoded protein: CASSPDRLWTEAFF.

The chain recombines TRBV10-3 with TRBJ2-1; 10 bases agree with TRBD1. V was clipped by 3 bases and J by 5 bases; unmatched bases: 10. In germline, CDR1 is ENHRY, CDR2 SYGVKD. This CDR3 contains 17 residues. Written as DNA, the CDR3 is TGTGCCATCAGTGATTTTAGGGGACAGGGGTGGGACAATGAGCAGTTCTTC. It specifies CAISDFRGQGWDNEQFF.

About this clone itself: At the DNA level, this CDR3 is encoded by other sequences in the same sample as well. This chain joins TRBV5-4 and TRBJ1-4, with a weak D call TRBD1 (6 bases). The V end was cut by 1 base, the J end by 5 bases, with 9 bases between. This CDR3 is built from 14 residues. Germline lookup yields CDR1 SGHNT and CDR2 YYREEE (reference sequence). CDR3 region: CASSLRGGNEKLFF. CDR3 DNA: TGTGCCAGCAGCTTGAGAGGGGGAAATGAAAAACTGTTTTTT. Drawing the rest from reference TRBV5-4 and TRBJ1-4, the complete variable domain is ETGVTQSPTHLIKTRGQQVTLRCSSQSGHNTVSWYQQALGQGPQFIFQYYREEENGRGNFPPRFSGLQFPNYSSELNVNALELDDSALYLCASSLRGGNEKLFFGSGTQLSVL.

This clone was seen a few times. This rearrangement joins TRBV6-1 to TRBJ1-2, with a possible D match to TRBD1 (6 bases). Trimming shortened V by 0 bases and J by 2 bases, and 13 bases separated the two germline ends. The CDR3 has 16 residues. Germline CDR1 and CDR2: MNHNS and SASEGT. This chain's CDR3 is CASSEAKAQGNYGYTF. In nucleotides, the CDR3 is TGTGCCAGCAGTGAAGCGAAGGCACAGGGAAACTATGGCTACACCTTC.

DNA for the CDR3: TGTGCCAGCTCACCCACCGGGACAGAAAGATACGAGCAGTACTTC. Its translation is CASSPTGTERYEQYF. The chain has TRBV18 and TRBJ2-7, with 7 bases aligning to TRBD1. Trimming cost V 3 bases and J 4 bases; bases outside gene matches: 9. This CDR3 has 15 amino acids. Germline loops: CDR1 KGHSH, CDR2 LQKENI.

This clone was seen a handful of times. The V call is TRBV4-2, the J call TRBJ2-6, with a possible D match to TRBD1 (6 bases). The germline V and J ends were trimmed by 3 bases and 4 bases, with 13 bases remaining between them. This CDR3 comprises 16 residues. Germline V gene data show CDR1 as LGHNA and CDR2 as YNFKEQ. As DNA, the CDR3 is TGTGCCAGCAGCCAGGCAACAGGGTCCGGGGCCAACGTCCTGACTTTC. Its protein product is CASSQATGSGANVLTF.

This chain joins TRBV9 and TRBJ2-7; 7 nucleotides align to TRBD1. The ends lost 4 bases at V and 3 bases at J; junction bases unmatched: 10. Germline loops: CDR1 SGDLS, CDR2 YYNGEE. The CDR3 sequence is 15 residues long. This CDR3 is CASSSTGTGVYEQYF. The CDR3 coding sequence is TGTGCCAGCAGCTCCACCGGCACAGGGGTCTACGAGCAGTACTTC.

The chain couples TRBV11-1 to TRBJ2-1; perhaps TRBD1 as D (6 bases). CDR1 SGHAT and CDR2 FQDESV come from the germline V gene (reference sequence). V was clipped by 8 bases and J by 0 bases, with 8 bases between them. The CDR3 runs 13 residues. The CDR3: CASGTTSYNEQFF. Written as DNA, the CDR3 is TGTGCCAGCGGGACAACCTCCTACAATGAGCAGTTCTTC.

The chain recombines TRBV2 with TRBJ1-4; no reliable D call. Germline V CDR1 and CDR2: SNHLY, FYNNEI. Trimming pared 5 bases from V and 7 bases from J, leaving 20 bases between. CDR3 length: 16 residues. The CDR3 loop reads CASSLNYVSNSEKLFF. CDR3 in DNA: TGTGCCAGCAGTCTAAACTACGTGTCAAACTCTGAAAAACTGTTTTTT.

This sequence joins TRBV24-1 and TRBJ2-3; D is possibly TRBD2 (5 bases). V lost 5 bases, J lost 1 base, and 21 bases lay in between. Germline values: CDR1 KGHDR, CDR2 SFDVKD. This CDR3 has 18 amino acids. The DNA of the CDR3 is TGTGCCACCAGTGGATCCACGCCCGGACTGATTGGCACAGATACGCAGTATTTT. Its translation is CATSGSTPGLIGTDTQYF.